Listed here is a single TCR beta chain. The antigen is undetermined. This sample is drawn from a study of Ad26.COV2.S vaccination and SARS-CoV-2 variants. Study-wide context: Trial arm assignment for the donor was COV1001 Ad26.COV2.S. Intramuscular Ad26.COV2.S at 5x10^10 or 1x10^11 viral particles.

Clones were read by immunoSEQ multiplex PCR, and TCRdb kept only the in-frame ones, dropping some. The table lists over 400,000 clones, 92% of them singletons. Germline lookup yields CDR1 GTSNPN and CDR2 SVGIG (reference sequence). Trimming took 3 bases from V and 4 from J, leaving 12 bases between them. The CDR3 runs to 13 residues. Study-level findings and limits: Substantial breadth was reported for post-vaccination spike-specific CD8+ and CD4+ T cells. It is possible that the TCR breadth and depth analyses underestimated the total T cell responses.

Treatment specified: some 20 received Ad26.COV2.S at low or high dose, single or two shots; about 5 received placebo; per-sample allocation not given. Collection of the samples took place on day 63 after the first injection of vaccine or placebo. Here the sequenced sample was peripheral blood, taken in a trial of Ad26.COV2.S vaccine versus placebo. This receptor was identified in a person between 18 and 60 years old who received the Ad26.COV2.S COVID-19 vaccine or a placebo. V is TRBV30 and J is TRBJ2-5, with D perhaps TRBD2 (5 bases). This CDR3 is CAWRRSAGETQYF. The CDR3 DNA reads TGTGCCTGGAGGCGGTCGGCGGGAGAGACCCAGTACTTC.